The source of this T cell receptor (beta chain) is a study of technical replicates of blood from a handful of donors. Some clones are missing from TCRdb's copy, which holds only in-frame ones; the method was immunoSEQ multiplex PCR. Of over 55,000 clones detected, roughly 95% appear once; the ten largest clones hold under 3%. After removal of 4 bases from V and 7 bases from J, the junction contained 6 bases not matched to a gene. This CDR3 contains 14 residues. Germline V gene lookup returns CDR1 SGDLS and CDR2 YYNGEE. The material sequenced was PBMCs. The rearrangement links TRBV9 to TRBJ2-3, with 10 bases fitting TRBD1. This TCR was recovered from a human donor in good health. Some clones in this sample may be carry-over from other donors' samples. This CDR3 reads CASSFGTGENTQYF. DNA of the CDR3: TGTGCCAGCAGCTTTGGGACAGGGGAAAATACGCAGTATTTT.